This is a list of T cell receptor beta chains from one sample in a study of post-analysis software for immune sequencing data. Via MiXCR, TCRdb re-called the PCR reads, giving one row per CDR3 protein. The sample includes roughly 200,000 distinct CDR3 sequences, 25% to 35% seen only once; the top ten take less than 4%. Sequences were obtained from blood. Receptors originate from a girl aged 2-17 years with multiple sclerosis. Both conserved end residues are part of each CDR3. D genes are given only for firm matches. Expanded clones are given a class, and other clones once, few, many or no size at all.

cdr3_nt cdr3_aa j_call v_call clone_size d_call cdr3_length
TGCGCCAGCAGTGAGCCACGCGCCGGAAGCCTTGGGTCACCCCCCCACTTT CASSEPRAGSLGSPPHF TRBJ1-6 TRBV10-2 . . 17
TGTGCCGGCAGCCGGGTCATCCAAGAGACCCAGTACTTC CAGSRVIQETQYF TRBJ2-5 TRBV7-9 . . 13
TGTGCCAGCAGCTCCCAGCTCTCTGGGGCCAACGTCCTGACTTTC CASSSQLSGANVLTF TRBJ2-6 TRBV7-8 many . 15
TGTGCCAGCCTCTTAAAAGGGGGACTTTGGGGTGGCTACACCTTC CASLLKGGLWGGYTF TRBJ1-2 TRBV27 . . 15
TGCAGCGTTGAAATGACCAGTCCTGGCTACACCTTC CSVEMTSPGYTF TRBJ1-2 TRBV29-1 many . 12
TGTGCCAGCAGTCATGATACGGGACATACTACTCTTGAGCAGTTCTTC CASSHDTGHTTLEQFF TRBJ2-1 TRBV6-5 . . 16
TGTGCCAGCAGTTACTCGACTAGCGGGAGGTCGGGCACCGGGGAGCTGTTTTTT CASSYSTSGRSGTGELFF TRBJ2-2 TRBV6-5 . TRBD2 18
TGTGCCGGCAGACCGACAGGGGCCCGCTATGGCTACACCTTC CAGRPTGARYGYTF TRBJ1-2 TRBV12-3/TRBV12-4 few TRBD1 14
TGTGCCAGCAGTTTAGTGTCAGGGGGCAATCAGCCCCAGCATTTT CASSLVSGGNQPQHF TRBJ1-5 TRBV28 . . 15
TGTGCCATTAGGGACAACCAGGAGTACGAGCAGTACTTC CAIRDNQEYEQYF TRBJ2-7 TRBV10-3 many . 13
TGTGCCAGCAGCCCTTGGGTCAAGGGGATTTCCACTGAAGCTTTCTTT CASSPWVKGISTEAFF TRBJ1-1 TRBV12-3/TRBV12-4 . . 16
TGCGCCAGCAGGGCCAGCGGAGCCACCTACGAGCAGTACTTC CASRASGATYEQYF TRBJ2-7 TRBV5-1 once . 14
TGTGCCAGCAGTTTGCACCTGAACGGGAGCTCCTACGAGCAGTACTTC CASSLHLNGSSYEQYF TRBJ2-7 TRBV28 . . 16
TGCGCCAGCAGCTTGAACCCTATTGAAGGGGAGCTGTTTTTT CASSLNPIEGELFF TRBJ2-2 TRBV5-1 . . 14
TGTGCCAGCAGTTATGAGGGCTCCTATTCACCCCTCCACTTT CASSYEGSYSPLHF TRBJ1-6 TRBV6-5 . . 14
TGTGCCAGCAGCGTTGGGGACAAGACAGATACGCAGTATTTT CASSVGDKTDTQYF TRBJ2-3 TRBV7-3 many . 14
TGTGCCAGCAGTGCCACGTGGGACAGCTATGGCTACACCTTC CASSATWDSYGYTF TRBJ1-2 TRBV6-1 many TRBD1 14
TGCGCCAGCAGCCAAGCCAGGGGGAACACCGGGGAGCTGTTTTTT CASSQARGNTGELFF TRBJ2-2 TRBV4-1 . . 15
TGTGCCAGCAGCATACGAACTGGACAGCGACCTACGCAGTATTTT CASSIRTGQRPTQYF TRBJ2-3 TRBV7-9 many . 15
TGTGCCAGCAGTTTAAACCCTAGCGGGAGTACCTACGAGCAGTACTTC CASSLNPSGSTYEQYF TRBJ2-7 TRBV27 . TRBD2 16
TGTGCCAACAGTTCCGGGACAGTCGACACAGATACGCAGTATTTT CANSSGTVDTDTQYF TRBJ2-3 TRBV12-3/TRBV12-4 . TRBD1 15
TGCAGTACTAGGCGGTTCAGCGGGGGGGCAGATACGCAGTATTTT CSTRRFSGGADTQYF TRBJ2-3 TRBV20-1 . TRBD2 15
TGTGCCAGCAGTTTACGCCGACAGGGGATGAAGACCCAGTACTTC CASSLRRQGMKTQYF TRBJ2-5 TRBV28 many TRBD1 15
TGTGCCAGCAGCCCGTGGGGGGACACTGAAGCTTTCTTT CASSPWGDTEAFF TRBJ1-1 TRBV7-9 few . 13
TGTGCCAGCAGTTCCACCCGCCGGGAAAGACAGGGCTACACCTTC CASSSTRRERQGYTF TRBJ1-2 TRBV6-6 many . 15